This T cell receptor beta chain came from a study of blood T cell repertoires in COVID-19 (dated by TCRdb to 2018 to 2020). Background for the entire study: Samples covering the acute and convalescent phases of COVID-19 were provided by collaborators in the United States, Italy and Spain. Where available, HLA class I and class II types were obtained from metadata supplied by the sample provider rather than from assay-based typing. Samples were obtained from the ongoing ImmuneRACE study (first 160 participants) and from approximately 1,200 subjects provided by 6 global collaborators. The material from the prospective study consisted of cDNA or gDNA derived from T cells, B-cell-depleted T cells, or PBMCs. The repertoires were released in a freely available public database meant as a resource for research on the immune response to SARS-CoV-2. Subjects who had been exposed to COVID-19, were actively infected with it, or had recovered from it provided the deeply sampled blood TCRbeta repertoires that made up the dataset. A de-identified subject ID, COVID-19 status, age in years and sex were almost always included in the sample metadata. General conclusions and limits of the study: Clinical and demographic metadata were provided uncurated, with the amount varying by source and participant.

Notes on this clone: Its antigen target is currently unknown. Base qualities are not at hand, and no much larger clone is one base apart.

The collaborating institutions used their own protocols to collect whole blood in K2EDTA tubes. For TCRbeta analysis, collaborator samples were shipped as frozen whole blood, as isolated PBMCs, or as DNA extracted from either sample type. The immunoSEQ Assay, a bias-controlled multiplex PCR, was used to amplify TCRbeta CDR3 regions from genomic DNA. In the paper's pipeline: Nucleated cell counts per sample were estimated from amplification of reference gene primers within the assay. Sequence reads were collapsed and filtered to measure the absolute abundance of every unique TCRbeta CDR3 rearrangement. Productive Simpson clonality was computed per sample as the square root of Simpson's diversity index over productive rearrangements. Imported from immuneACCESS, the table was reduced by TCRdb to in-frame sequences with V and J called. These copies leave out some clones; in studies compared against another copy, an unresolved V gene accounts for under half, and the cause of the remainder is not known. D and trimming come from the DNA, and the V and J calls and clone size come from that table. A total of roughly 62,000 clones appear in this sample, over 85% of them only once. Roughly 6.2% of the sample is in the top ten clones.

The CDR3 runs 11 residues from the cysteine to the phenylalanine. The DNA shown is the 33-base CDR3, in frame from base 1. V sheds 4 bases and J sheds 8 bases, leaving 11 bases between their ends. CDR1 and CDR2 (GTSNPN, SVGIG) derive from the germline V gene (reference sequence). This sequence was found in a human donor in a cohort sampled during active COVID-19. The specimen was peripheral blood. Rearrangement joined TRBV30 to TRBJ1-2; the D gene identity is not certain. The CDR3 here reads CAWIAARGYTF. Read as DNA, the sequence is TGTGCCTGGATCGCCGCTAGGGGCTACACCTTC.